The 6 T cell receptor beta chains presented below share a single source sample, sequenced in a study of CD8 T cells in Susac syndrome. Random hexamers were used to reverse transcribe an amount of roughly 0.45 to 1 ug RNA. TCRdb re-derived calls from the immunoSEQ multiplex PCR reads in MiXCR, one entry per CDR3 protein. The sample contains 150,000 or so distinct CDR3 sequences, just under 95% of which appear only once. The sample taken for sequencing was CD4+ T cells from PBMCs. Source of these receptors: a human donor with Susac syndrome.

CDR3 in DNA: TGTGCCAGCAGTCCCAGCCGGGGGCTGAATGAAAAACTGTTTTTT. As protein: CASSPSRGLNEKLFF. V gene TRBV27 combines with J gene TRBJ1-4; TRBD1 is a possible D gene (6 bases). The CDR3 runs 15 residues. Trimming removed 5 bases at V and 5 bases at J, with 15 bases between. The germline CDR1 and CDR2 sequences are MNHEY and SMNVEV (reference sequence). Looking up the rest from reference TRBV27 and TRBJ1-4 gives the full variable domain: EAQVTQNPRYLITVTGKKLTVTCSQNMNHEYMSWYRQDPGLGLRQIYYSMNVEVTDKGDVPEGYKVSRKEKRNFPLILESPSPNQTSLYFCASSPSRGLNEKLFFGSGTQLSVL.

V and J are TRBV14 and TRBJ2-1; 10 nucleotides align to TRBD2. The junction had 12 bases not matched to a gene; V was cut back by 4 bases and J by 9 bases. Germline CDR1 reads SGHDN; CDR2 reads FVKESK. The CDR3 length is 16 residues. The CDR3 sequence: CASSPLSSGSGVEQFF. In DNA form, the CDR3 reads TGTGCCAGCAGCCCTTTATCTAGCGGGAGTGGGGTTGAGCAGTTCTTC. Supplemented by reference TRBV14 and TRBJ2-1, the full variable domain reads EAGVTQFPSHSVIEKGQTVTLRCDPISGHDNLYWYRRVMGKEIKFLLHFVKESKQDESGMPNNRFLAERTGGTYSTLKVQPAELEDSGVYFCASSPLSSGSGVEQFFGPGTRLTVL.

The chain recombines TRBV20-1 with TRBJ1-1; TRBD1 might be the D (5 bases). V was clipped by 6 bases and J by 6 bases, with 14 bases between them. The germline V gene encodes CDR1 DFQATT and CDR2 SNEGSKA (reference sequence). The CDR3 consists of 12 residues. The CDR3: CSASGTFAEAFF. The CDR3 DNA follows: TGCAGTGCCTCCGGGACCTTTGCTGAAGCTTTCTTT.

This clonotype showed up just a few times. The chain recombines TRBV25-1 with TRBJ1-1, with D possibly TRBD1 on 5 matching bases. The V and J ends lost 4 bases and 0 bases respectively, with 6 bases between them. Germline V gives CDR1 MGHDK, CDR2 SYGVNS. This CDR3 spans 13 amino acids. The DNA for the CDR3 is TGTGCCAGCAGTGCAGGGTTGAACACTGAAGCTTTCTTT. Protein sequence: CASSAGLNTEAFF.

The V call is TRBV19, the J call TRBJ2-2; the D is unclear. The CDR3 spans 11 residues. Trimming took off 9 bases at V and 3 bases at J, with 5 bases between the two ends. Germline V gives CDR1 LNHDA, CDR2 SQIVND (reference sequence). The CDR3 here is CASYYTGELFF. In DNA, the CDR3 is TGTGCCAGCTATTACACCGGGGAGCTGTTTTTT. The complete variable domain, with remaining parts taken from reference TRBV19 and TRBJ2-2, reads DGGITQSPKYLFRKEGQNVTLSCEQNLNHDAMYWYRQDPGQGLRLIYYSQIVNDFQKGDIAEGYSVSREKKESFPLTVTSAQKNPTAFYLCASYYTGELFFGEGSRLTVL.

This clonotype was detected once. The chain couples TRBV30 to TRBJ1-2; the D is unclear. Trimming pared 3 bases from V and 4 bases from J, leaving 12 bases between. The CDR3 runs to 13 residues. Germline CDR1 and CDR2: GTSNPN and SVGIG (reference sequence). The CDR3 DNA is TGTGCCTGGAGCCCCGGCAGCAGCTATGGCTACACCTTC. This encodes CAWSPGSSYGYTF.